This is a list of T cell receptor beta chains from one sample in a study of immune cell composition in non-small cell lung cancer. Sequenced by immunoSEQ multiplex PCR; TCRdb stores in-frame clones only, minus some. The sample has about 5,900 clones, 70% to 90% seen once. Source material: non-adjacent lung tissue. Receptors were obtained from a human donor with non-small cell lung cancer. CDR3s include the opening cysteine and the closing phenylalanine or tryptophan. A D gene is named only where the DNA matches it firmly. Size tells how often a clone was seen (once, few, many) or the class of an expanded clone, and some rows leave it out.

cdr3_aa,cdr3_nt,j_call,v_call,clone_size,d_call
CASSLNSGGYEQYF,TGTGCCAGCAGCTTAAATAGCGGGGGTTACGAGCAGTACTTC,TRBJ2-7,TRBV7-2,-,TRBD2
CASSAGTGVIYEQYF,TGTGCCAGCAGTGCGGGGACAGGGGTTATCTACGAGCAGTACTTC,TRBJ2-7,TRBV6-6,-,TRBD1
CASSLARGNEQFF,TGTGCCAGCAGTTTAGCTAGGGGAAATGAGCAGTTCTTC,TRBJ2-1,TRBV6-5,-,-
CASKGAGANYGYTF,TGTGCCAGCAAAGGAGCCGGAGCTAACTATGGCTACACCTTC,TRBJ1-2,TRBV25-1,-,-
CASSRTENTGELFF,TGCGCCAGCAGCCGGACAGAGAACACCGGGGAGCTGTTTTTT,TRBJ2-2,TRBV5-1,-,-
CASSETLAGGNEQYF,TGTGCCAGCAGTGAAACCCTAGCGGGAGGAAACGAGCAGTACTTC,TRBJ2-7,TRBV2,few,TRBD2
CASSLDSEQYF,TGTGCCAGCAGTTTAGATAGCGAGCAGTACTTC,TRBJ2-7,TRBV28,once,-
CASSQDPGGTFGYTF,TGTGCCAGCAGCCAAGATCCGGGGGGTACTTTTGGCTACACCTTC,TRBJ1-2,TRBV14,-,-
CASSSGQGHTEAFF,TGTGCCAGCAGCTCGGGACAGGGCCACACTGAAGCTTTCTTT,TRBJ1-1,TRBV7-2,-,TRBD1
CASSEAAGGPETQYF,TGTGCCAGCAGTGAAGCAGCGGGAGGGCCAGAGACCCAGTACTTC,TRBJ2-5,TRBV6-1,-,TRBD2
CASSLRGRSSYNEQFF,TGTGCCAGCAGCTTACGCGGGAGGAGCTCCTACAATGAGCAGTTCTTC,TRBJ2-1,TRBV11-2,once,TRBD2
CASSSAGGGSYEQYF,TGTGCCAGCAGTTCCGCGGGAGGGGGCTCCTACGAGCAGTACTTC,TRBJ2-7,TRBV27,-,TRBD2
CAWSVGQGAGEQFF,TGTGCCTGGAGTGTAGGACAGGGAGCCGGCGAGCAGTTCTTC,TRBJ2-1,TRBV30,-,TRBD1
CSVSFGGEEKLFF,TGCAGCGTTAGCTTCGGAGGAGAAGAAAAACTGTTTTTT,TRBJ1-4,TRBV29-1,-,-
CASSASGISYNEQFF,TGTGCCAGCAGCGCTAGCGGTATTTCCTACAATGAGCAGTTCTTC,TRBJ2-1,TRBV9,-,TRBD2
CASSRGLAGVNEQFF,TGTGCCAGCTCACGAGGACTAGCGGGAGTGAATGAGCAGTTCTTC,TRBJ2-1,TRBV18,-,TRBD2
CASRTGGNTEAFF,TGTGCCAGCAGGACAGGGGGGAACACTGAAGCTTTCTTT,TRBJ1-1,TRBV6-1,-,TRBD1
CASSRLGAGGSYEQYF,TGTGCCAGCTCACGCCTGGGTGCGGGAGGCTCCTACGAGCAGTACTTC,TRBJ2-7,TRBV18,-,TRBD2
CASSYTTGTNEKLFF,TGTGCCAGCAGTTACACGACAGGGACTAATGAAAAACTGTTTTTT,TRBJ1-4,TRBV6-5,-,TRBD1
CASSAQGLAGGSETQYF,TGTGCCAGCAGCGCACAGGGACTAGCGGGAGGGTCAGAGACCCAGTACTTC,TRBJ2-5,TRBV7-4,-,TRBD2
CASSTTGITNQPQHF,TGTGCCAGTAGTACAACAGGGATTACCAATCAGCCCCAGCATTTT,TRBJ1-5,TRBV19,-,-
CSIRTGGYEQYF,TGCAGCATCCGGACGGGGGGCTACGAGCAGTACTTC,TRBJ2-7,TRBV29-1,-,TRBD2
CASSRQEAPYEQYF,TGCGCCAGCAGCCGCCAAGAGGCCCCCTACGAGCAGTACTTC,TRBJ2-7,TRBV5-1,-,-
CASSSYRGHEQFF,TGTGCCAGCAGTTCCTACAGGGGGCATGAGCAGTTCTTC,TRBJ2-1,TRBV27,-,TRBD1
CASWLGGGGADTQYF,TGTGCCAGCTGGCTCGGGGGAGGGGGGGCAGATACGCAGTATTTT,TRBJ2-3,TRBV6-5,once,-
CASSSGAIYGYTF,TGTGCCAGTTCCAGTGGGGCAATCTATGGCTACACCTTC,TRBJ1-2,TRBV28,-,-
CASSQGGDRTTYEQYF,TGCGCCAGCAGCCAAGGGGGGGACAGGACAACCTACGAGCAGTACTTC,TRBJ2-7,TRBV4-1,-,TRBD1
CASSVDLNYGYTF,TGTGCCAGCAGCGTCGACTTGAACTATGGCTACACCTTC,TRBJ1-2,TRBV5-5,-,-
CSVTLRDRGEKLFF,TGCAGCGTTACCCTACGGGACAGGGGTGAAAAACTGTTTTTT,TRBJ1-4,TRBV29-1,-,TRBD1
CASSTWTGGTDTQYF,TGTGCCAGCAGCACGTGGACAGGGGGCACAGATACGCAGTATTTT,TRBJ2-3,TRBV7-6,-,TRBD1
CASSERGYGYTF,TGTGCCAGCAGTGAAAGGGGGTATGGCTACACCTTC,TRBJ1-2,TRBV6-1,once,-
CAWSLASGQGIYGYTF,TGTGCCTGGAGTTTAGCCTCGGGACAGGGGATCTATGGCTACACCTTC,TRBJ1-2,TRBV30,few,TRBD1
CAWSGLAGAQIGELFF,TGTGCCTGGAGTGGACTAGCGGGAGCTCAAATCGGGGAGCTGTTTTTT,TRBJ2-2,TRBV30,-,TRBD2
CASSLSTANTGELFF,TGCGCCAGCAGCTTGTCGACAGCTAACACCGGGGAGCTGTTTTTT,TRBJ2-2,TRBV5-1,few,-
CSVTPPGGDYGYTF,TGCAGCGTCACCCCCCCAGGAGGGGACTATGGCTACACCTTC,TRBJ1-2,TRBV29-1,-,-
CASRSVNYGYTF,TGTGCCAGTAGATCCGTAAACTATGGCTACACCTTC,TRBJ1-2,TRBV19,-,-
CASLGASVYGYTF,TGTGCCAGCTTAGGGGCTTCGGTCTATGGCTACACCTTC,TRBJ1-2,TRBV6-1,-,-
CASCPQGNREQYF,TGTGCCAGCTGCCCACAGGGAAATAGGGAGCAGTACTTC,TRBJ2-7,TRBV6-5,few,-
CASSFLDRGRSYEQYF,TGTGCCAGCAGTTTCTTAGACAGGGGGAGGTCCTACGAGCAGTACTTC,TRBJ2-7,TRBV27,-,TRBD1
CASSDRAFGEQYF,TGTGCCAGCAGTGACAGGGCTTTTGGCGAGCAGTACTTC,TRBJ2-7,TRBV25-1,-,-
CASSLGGGNTGELFF,TGTGCCAGCAGCTTAGGGGGAGGGAACACCGGGGAGCTGTTTTTT,TRBJ2-2,TRBV11-3,-,-
CASRGGGSGNTIYF,TGTGCCAGCAGGGGTGGAGGGAGTGGAAACACCATATATTTT,TRBJ1-3,TRBV27,-,-
CASSGQAAVLGYTF,TGTGCCAGCTCAGGACAGGCCGCTGTTCTGGGCTACACCTTC,TRBJ1-2,TRBV2,-,TRBD1
CASSLGAGYGYTF,TGTGCCAGTAGTTTAGGGGCGGGCTATGGCTACACCTTC,TRBJ1-2,TRBV19,-,-
CASSLAGGTTEQFF,TGTGCCAGCAGCCTAGCGGGAGGGACCACCGAGCAGTTCTTC,TRBJ2-1,TRBV6-1,-,TRBD2
CASSPDRVQGGYTF,TGTGCCAGCTCCCCCGACAGAGTTCAAGGTGGCTACACCTTC,TRBJ1-2,TRBV18,-,-
CASSDRPAYEQYF,TGTGCCAGCAGCGACAGACCGGCCTACGAGCAGTACTTC,TRBJ2-7,TRBV6-5,-,-
CASSDTIRGETQYF,TGTGCCAGCAGTGACACGATACGGGGGGAGACCCAGTACTTC,TRBJ2-5,TRBV2,-,-
CASRGQGIGNQPQHF,TGTGCCAGCAGGGGACAGGGCATTGGCAATCAGCCCCAGCATTTT,TRBJ1-5,TRBV2,-,TRBD1
CASSVTPPAGEKLFF,TGTGCCAGCAGTGTTACCCCTCCGGCGGGTGAAAAACTGTTTTTT,TRBJ1-4,TRBV28,-,-
CASRKDTYTEAFF,TGTGCCAGCAGAAAGGACACATACACTGAAGCTTTCTTT,TRBJ1-1,TRBV14,-,-
CASSIRSMNTEAFF,TGTGCCAGTAGTATAAGAAGCATGAACACTGAAGCTTTCTTT,TRBJ1-1,TRBV19,-,-